The 15 T cell receptor beta chains presented below share a single source sample, sequenced in a study of T cells in Graves' hyperthyroidism and ophthalmopathy. TCR beta CDR3 region amplification was performed from RNA transcripts. During a first-round RT-PCR of the TCR CDR3, the HTBI primer set was used. TCRdb independently ran MiXCR on the multiplex PCR reads; one entry per CDR3 protein. The sample contains 560,000 or so distinct CDR3 sequences, nearly 20% of which appear only once. Sequencing was done on a sample of blood. These receptors were taken from a man aged 40-49 years with Graves' ophthalmopathy.

Comment on this clonotype: One base away lies a much larger clone, so this may be a sequencing read error. The chain is built from TRBV12-3 or TRBV12-4 and TRBJ1-2, with 8 bases aligning to TRBD1. The CDR3 covers 15 residues. J gave up 6 bases and V 4 bases, and 10 bases lay outside the gene matches. For the CDR3, the DNA is TGTGCCAGCAGTTCCTCAGGACAGGGAACTCATGGCTACACCTTC. Translating it yields CASSSSGQGTHGYTF.

V is TRBV5-5 and J is TRBJ1-1; D gene ambiguous. The germline V gene has CDR1 SGHKS and CDR2 YYEKEE (reference sequence). Trimming took 1 base from V and 3 from J, leaving 7 bases between them. The CDR3 runs 13 residues. The CDR3 protein is CASSLWVDTEAFF. The CDR3 nucleotides are TGTGCCAGCAGCTTGTGGGTGGACACTGAAGCTTTCTTT. Variable domain in full (rest from reference TRBV5-5 and TRBJ1-1): DAGVTQSPTHLIKTRGQQVTLRCSPISGHKSVSWYQQVLGQGPQFIFQYYEKEERGRGNFPDRFSARQFPNYSSELNVNALLLGDSALYLCASSLWVDTEAFFGQGTRLTVV.

This clonotype was observed a handful of times. The DNA for the CDR3 is TGCGCCAGCAGCTCGGGACTAGCGGCATACAATGAGCAGTTCTTC. This codes for CASSSGLAAYNEQFF. The V call is TRBV5-1, the J call TRBJ2-1; 11 bases map to TRBD2. After removal of 3 bases from V and 4 bases from J, the junction contained 3 bases not matched to a gene. The CDR3 consists of 15 residues. Germline CDR1 reads SGHRS; CDR2 reads YFSETQ.

This clonotype was found many times. The chain has TRBV9 and TRBJ1-1; D gene unclear. The CDR3 sequence is 13 residues long. Per the germline V gene, CDR1 is SGDLS and CDR2 is YYNGEE. Trimming took 5 bases from V and 4 from J, leaving 12 bases between them. The CDR3 DNA follows: TGTGCCAGCAGTGTCGGTGGGAGCACTGAAGCTTTCTTT. Residues: CASSVGGSTEAFF.

V usage is TRBV20-1 and J usage is TRBJ1-2, with D possibly being TRBD1 (5 bases). Per the germline V gene, CDR1 is DFQATT and CDR2 is SNEGSKA (reference sequence). The V and J ends lost 5 bases and 8 bases respectively, with 21 bases between them. The CDR3 has 14 amino acids. The CDR3 DNA sequence: TGCAGTGCTCCTCAGGGCGGGATCTCCGTGGGCTACACCTTC. Its translation: CSAPQGGISVGYTF.

The gene calls are TRBV27 and TRBJ2-3; the match to TRBD2 covers 8 bases. The germline CDR1 and CDR2 sequences are MNHEY and SMNVEV (reference sequence). The CDR3 runs to 19 residues. V was clipped by 1 base and J by 4 bases; unmatched bases: 16. The CDR3 reads CASSLLGTERGLIPDTQYF. The DNA for the CDR3 is TGTGCCAGCAGTTTATTGGGTACCGAGCGGGGGCTCATACCAGATACGCAGTATTTT.

This clonotype occurred a few times. The V call is TRBV10-3, the J call TRBJ2-7; 7 nucleotides match TRBD2. Unmatched junction bases numbered 6, after V lost 0 bases and J lost 4 bases. CDR3 length equals 15 residues. The germline V gene encodes CDR1 ENHRY and CDR2 SYGVKD. The CDR3 loop reads CAISESGRELYEQYF. The CDR3 coding sequence is TGTGCCATCAGTGAGTCTGGGCGGGAGTTGTACGAGCAGTACTTC.

The rearrangement joins TRBV2 to TRBJ1-1, with D possibly being TRBD1 (6 bases). Trimming shortened V by 10 bases and J by 2 bases, and 14 bases separated the two germline ends. The V gene's germline CDR1 is SNHLY and CDR2 FYNNEI. This CDR3 spans 13 amino acids. CDR3 sequence reads: CATREQGNTEAFF. The CDR3 DNA reads TGTGCCACTAGAGAACAGGGAAACACTGAAGCTTTCTTT.

This clonotype has at least ten counts. The chain recombines TRBV5-1 with TRBJ2-3; D is possibly TRBD1 or TRBD2 (5 bases each). The ends were cut back, 0 bases at V and 2 bases at J, with 13 bases in the middle. This CDR3 has 16 residues. Germline CDR1 and CDR2: SGHRS and YFSETQ. The CDR3 region is CASSLAGGDLTDTQYF. CDR3 DNA: TGCGCCAGCAGCTTGGCCGGTGGGGACCTCACAGATACGCAGTATTTT. The full variable domain, with the rest looked up from reference TRBV5-1 and TRBJ2-3, is KAGVTQTPRYLIKTRGQQVTLSCSPISGHRSVSWYQQTPGQGLQFLFEYFSETQRNKGNFPGRFSGRQFSNSRSEMNVSTLELGDSALYLCASSLAGGDLTDTQYFGPGTRLTVL.

The gene calls are TRBV12-3 or TRBV12-4 and TRBJ2-5; D is perhaps TRBD2 (6 bases). V was cut by 3 bases and J by 5 bases, with 19 bases left in between. The CDR3 spans 16 residues. CDR3: CASSFRRGPGIETQYF. Written as DNA, the CDR3 is TGTGCCAGCAGTTTCCGGAGGGGCCCCGGGATTGAGACCCAGTACTTC.

This clonotype was recorded at least ten times. V usage is TRBV3-1 and J usage is TRBJ2-7; no reliable D call. Germline CDR1 is LGHDT and CDR2 is YNNKEL (reference sequence). V lost 4 bases and J lost 2, with 15 bases in between. The CDR3 totals 15 residues. This chain's CDR3 is CASSPLARRPYEQYF. Here the CDR3 DNA reads TGTGCCAGCAGCCCTTTGGCCCGACGGCCCTACGAGCAGTACTTC.

This clonotype was detected a few times. CDR3 loop: CSANVRKGEQYF. For the CDR3, the DNA is TGCAGTGCTAACGTACGAAAGGGCGAGCAGTACTTC. This chain joins TRBV20-1 and TRBJ2-7; no reliable D call. Germline V gene data show CDR1 as DFQATT and CDR2 as SNEGSKA (reference sequence). The ends were cut back, 4 bases at V and 6 bases at J, with 13 bases in the middle. The CDR3 length is 12 residues.

This clonotype was picked up many times. This rearrangement joins TRBV30 to TRBJ2-4; 9 bases are shared with TRBD1. This CDR3 has 15 residues. The germline CDR1 and CDR2 sequences are GTSNPN and SVGIG (reference sequence). V was pared by 0 bases and J by 6 bases, with 6 bases of the junction left unmatched. The CDR3 coding sequence is TGTGCCTGGAGTGTAGGAGGGACAGGGTTAAACATTCAGTACTTC. It translates to CAWSVGGTGLNIQYF.

The sample holds a few counts of this clonotype. The rearrangement links TRBV7-2 to TRBJ1-1; tentatively, D is TRBD1 (6 bases). The CDR3 loop spans 14 amino acids. Germline CDR1 and CDR2: SGHTA and FQGNSA. V was shortened by 6 bases and J by 2 bases, with 13 bases between the two germline ends. DNA for the CDR3: TGTGCCAGCAGTCCACAACAGGGAAACACTGAAGCTTTCTTT. It specifies CASSPQQGNTEAFF.

This clonotype was counted between two and nine times. The rearrangement uses TRBV12-3 or TRBV12-4 and TRBJ2-5; 7 bases agree with TRBD2. The CDR3 contains 15 residues. With 3 bases clipped from V and 1 base from J, the junction kept 5 bases outside the gene matches. The CDR3 DNA reads as TGTGCCAGCAGTTTGAGACTAGCTTTCCAAGAGACCCAGTACTTC. Translation gives CASSLRLAFQETQYF.